These 21 T cell receptor beta chains were all obtained from the same sample, sequenced in a study of cytomegalovirus exposure and HLA in healthy donors (TCRdb year 2017). Libraries were prepared through the immunoSEQ multiplex PCR assay. For the multiplex PCR, a mixture combining 60 forward primers for TCR Vbeta segments and 13 reverse primers for TCR Jbeta segments was used. Sourced from immuneACCESS, this table was stored by TCRdb with only in-frame sequences that have V and J called. A share of the clones is absent; for the studies checked, an unresolved V gene accounts for under half, and the remainder has no known explanation. Present in this sample are fewer than 200,000 clones, around four fifths of which were seen just once. More than 1.5% of the sample is in the top ten clones. Sample: PBMCs. Every receptor here comes from a man in his fifties in good health and CMV-seronegative.

This chain joins TRBV28 and TRBJ2-4, with D tentatively TRBD1 (5 bases). Trimming took 3 bases from V and 0 from J, leaving 9 bases between them. This CDR3 is 15 amino acids long. Germline values: CDR1 MDHEN, CDR2 SYDVKM. Here the CDR3 reads CASSLTVLAKNIQYF. CDR3 DNA: TGTGCCAGCAGTTTGACAGTACTAGCCAAAAACATTCAGTACTTC.

The CDR3 DNA is TGTGCCAGCAGCTTTCTCTCAACTAATGAAAAACTGTTTTTT. It is translated as CASSFLSTNEKLFF. This chain joins TRBV11-1 and TRBJ1-4; no clear D gene. Trimming took off 3 bases at V and 0 bases at J, with 5 bases between the two ends. Germline CDR1 is SGHAT and CDR2 is FQDESV (reference sequence). The CDR3 has 14 amino acids.

The chain has TRBV7-2 and TRBJ1-1; D might be TRBD1 (5 bases). The germline V gene has CDR1 SGHTA and CDR2 FQGNSA. This CDR3 is built from 15 residues. Trimming removed 5 bases at V and 3 bases at J, with 16 bases between. The CDR3 loop reads CASSTPTRGDTEAFF. CDR3 DNA sequence: TGTGCCAGCAGCACACCGACTAGAGGGGACACTGAAGCTTTCTTT.

The chain couples TRBV7-2 to TRBJ2-3; 9 bases map to TRBD2. Per the germline V gene, CDR1 is SGHTA and CDR2 is FQGNSA. The trim removed 0 bases at V and 3 bases at J, leaving 4 bases unmatched. The CDR3 is 16 amino acids. The CDR3 loop reads CASSLASGRKTDTQYF. In DNA, the CDR3 is TGTGCCAGCAGCTTAGCTAGCGGGAGAAAAACAGATACGCAGTATTTT.

The chain combines TRBV10-3 with TRBJ1-6; D remains ambiguous. The CDR3 spans 19 residues. The germline gives CDR1 ENHRY, CDR2 SYGVKD. V was cut by 3 bases and J by 5 bases, with 23 bases left in between. CDR3 nucleotide sequence: TGTGCCATCAGTGAAACCCCCCCTGCGGAGGGTTGGAATAATTCACCCCTCCACTTT. This gives the protein CAISETPPAEGWNNSPLHF.

Here the CDR3 reads CASSSGRGYQETQYF. The CDR3 DNA follows: TGCGCCAGCAGCTCAGGCAGGGGGTACCAAGAGACCCAGTACTTC. The J gene is TRBJ2-5, the V gene TRBV4-3; TRBD1 matches 7 bases. This CDR3 is 15 amino acids long. Trimming cost V 5 bases and J 0 bases; bases outside gene matches: 6. Germline V CDR1 and CDR2: LGHNA, YSLEER.

This chain connects TRBV19 to TRBJ2-2; maybe TRBD2 (7 bases). The CDR3 is made up of 16 amino acids. The V gene lost 3 bases and the J gene lost 1 base, with 12 bases spanning the gap. Looked up from germline, CDR1 is LNHDA and CDR2 is SQIVND (reference sequence). The CDR3 DNA follows: TGTGCCAGTAGTATCGGCGGGGGCGTGAACACCGGGGAGCTGTTTTTT. It is translated as CASSIGGGVNTGELFF. Variable domain in full (rest from reference TRBV19 and TRBJ2-2): DGGITQSPKYLFRKEGQNVTLSCEQNLNHDAMYWYRQDPGQGLRLIYYSQIVNDFQKGDIAEGYSVSREKKESFPLTVTSAQKNPTAFYLCASSIGGGVNTGELFFGEGSRLTVL.

The chain links TRBV10-3 to TRBJ2-7; weak D call: TRBD2 (5 bases). The V and J ends lost 9 bases and 5 bases respectively, with 11 bases between them. CDR3 size: 11 residues. The germline gives CDR1 ENHRY, CDR2 SYGVKD. The CDR3: CAIGLRDEQYF. CDR3 sequence (DNA): TGTGCCATAGGACTGAGAGACGAGCAGTACTTC.

The chain is built from TRBV19 and TRBJ1-2; D is possibly TRBD1 (5 bases). Between the trimmed V and J ends, which lost 7 bases and 8 bases, there was a span of 20 bases. The CDR3 sequence is 14 residues long. Germline loops: CDR1 LNHDA, CDR2 SQIVND (reference sequence). The CDR3 DNA sequence: TGTGCCAGTATCCCGGGGGATCATGCTCGGGGCTACACCTTC. It translates to CASIPGDHARGYTF.

This clone was counted between two and nine times. The chain employs TRBV4-3 and TRBJ2-3; perhaps TRBD1 as D (5 bases). In germline, CDR1 is LGHNA, CDR2 YSLEER. This CDR3 is built from 13 residues. Trimming left V 1 base short and J 6 bases short, with 8 bases between. The CDR3 coding sequence is TGCGCCAGCAGCCAAGGGGGCTCGGATACGCAGTATTTT. The encoded protein is CASSQGGSDTQYF.

CDR3 loop: CASSLPDGGRGSRQPQHF. CDR3 DNA sequence: TGTGCCAGCAGCCTACCTGACGGGGGTAGGGGCTCGCGTCAGCCCCAGCATTTT. The chain links TRBV27 to TRBJ1-5; possible D gene TRBD1, 5 bases. This CDR3 has 18 residues. The germline V gene has CDR1 MNHEY and CDR2 SMNVEV (reference sequence). V dropped 6 bases and J dropped 6 bases, with 27 bases sitting between them.

This clone has just one count. The chain employs TRBV7-3 and TRBJ2-1; weak D call: TRBD2 (5 bases). Per germline, CDR1 SGHTA and CDR2 FQGTGA. V was clipped by 8 bases and J by 10 bases, with 12 bases between them. This CDR3 has 11 residues. CDR3 DNA sequence: TGTGCCAGCGGCCAGCGCGGGGAGCAGTTCTTC. This translates into CASGQRGEQFF.

The genes are TRBV6-5 and TRBJ1-5, with D tentatively TRBD1 (5 bases). The length of the CDR3 is 11 residues. V lost 7 bases and J 7 bases, leaving 8 bases between the germline ends. From germline, CDR1 is MNHEY and CDR2 SVGAGI. CDR3 bases: TGTGCCAGCACCCAGGGCCAGCCCCAGCATTTT. Amino acid sequence: CASTQGQPQHF.

This chain joins TRBV9 and TRBJ2-2; D is uncertain. Trimming removed 0 bases at V and 0 bases at J, with 9 bases between. Germline assignment: CDR1 SGDLS and CDR2 YYNGEE. The CDR3 consists of 16 residues. Here the CDR3 reads CASSVAVLSNTGELFF. The DNA of the CDR3 is TGTGCCAGCAGCGTAGCGGTACTATCGAACACCGGGGAGCTGTTTTTT.

CDR3 DNA: TGTGCCAGCAGCTCGCCGGGACAGGGTAGCGCCGGGGAGCTGTTTTTT. As protein: CASSSPGQGSAGELFF. This sequence joins TRBV7-9 and TRBJ2-2; 9 bases match TRBD1. The CDR3 runs 16 residues. V lost 4 bases to trimming and J lost 6 bases; unmatched junction nucleotides: 9. Germline values: CDR1 SEHNR, CDR2 FQNEAQ (reference sequence).

On this clone: Other DNA sequences in this sample translate to the same CDR3. The rearrangement joins TRBV12-5 to TRBJ1-2, with 7 bases identical to TRBD1. From germline, CDR1 is LGHNT and CDR2 FRNRAP. The CDR3 has 15 amino acids. After removal of 2 bases from V and 8 bases from J, the junction contained 11 bases not matched to a gene. CDR3 loop: CASGLSPAGGRGYTF. The CDR3 region has the DNA TGTGCTAGTGGTTTGAGCCCGGCAGGGGGAAGGGGCTACACCTTC. The entire variable domain, with the rest obtained from reference TRBV12-5 and TRBJ1-2, is as follows: DARVTQTPRHKVTEMGQEVTMRCQPILGHNTVFWYRQTMMQGLELLAYFRNRAPLDDSGMPKDRFSAEMPDATLATLKIQPSEPRDSAVYFCASGLSPAGGRGYTFGSGTRLTVV.

V usage is TRBV27 and J usage is TRBJ1-6; D remains ambiguous. CDR3 length: 13 residues. V was cut by 5 bases and J by 10 bases, with 12 bases left in between. The germline gives CDR1 MNHEY, CDR2 SMNVEV (reference sequence). CDR3 loop: CASSLVPESPLHF. The DNA for the CDR3 is TGTGCCAGCAGTCTAGTCCCAGAATCACCCCTCCACTTT.

This chain links TRBV19 with TRBJ2-7; 7 bases line up with TRBD1. CDR3 length: 12 residues. V trimming: 7 bases; J trimming: 3 bases; junction bases outside the gene matches: 3. Germline V gene data show CDR1 as LNHDA and CDR2 as SQIVND (reference sequence). Here the CDR3 reads CASTGTDYEQYF. The DNA for the CDR3 is TGTGCCAGTACCGGGACAGACTACGAGCAGTACTTC.

The genes are TRBV27 and TRBJ1-6; 10 positions match TRBD1. Germline CDR1 is MNHEY and CDR2 is SMNVEV (reference sequence). CDR3 length: 14 residues. The V segment lost 6 bases and the J segment 9 bases; nucleotides outside the gene matches: 5. The CDR3 region has the DNA TGTGCCAGCAGCCGACAGGGGGCCGGTTCACCCCTCCACTTT. This sequence encodes CASSRQGAGSPLHF.

V and J are TRBV15 and TRBJ2-5, with D possibly TRBD1 on 6 matching bases. Per germline, CDR1 LNHNV and CDR2 YYDKDF (reference sequence). The CDR3 has 14 amino acids. Deletions cut 5 bases from V and 2 bases from J, with 12 bases between. Here the CDR3 reads CATSAGGRQETQYF. The CDR3 region has the DNA TGTGCCACCAGCGCTGGGGGCAGGCAAGAGACCCAGTACTTC.

Note on this clone: At one end, the junction sequence differs from germline, possibly due to a read error. The gene calls are TRBV19 and TRBJ1-2; 10 nucleotides line up with TRBD1. This CDR3 is 15 amino acids long. Per germline, CDR1 LNHDA and CDR2 SQIVND (reference sequence). Here the CDR3 reads CASSYPGQGNYGHTF. The CDR3 bases are TGTGCCAGTAGTTATCCGGGACAGGGGAACTATGGCCACACCTTC.